Each of the 8 T cell receptor beta chains below was sequenced from the same sample in a study of PD-1 blockade in classical Hodgkin lymphoma. Time point: cycle 4 day 1 (C4D1), after 6 weeks of nivolumab. Brentuximab vedotin exposure varied among the patients, all of whom had relapsed after autologous stem cell transplantation. Sequencing used immunoSEQ multiplex PCR; TCRdb keeps in-frame clones, though not all of them. The top ten clones hold approximately 6.8% of a sample with around 57,000 clones, about 89% of them seen once. The specimen comprised peripheral blood mononuclear cells (PBMCs), sampled before the fourth cycle of nivolumab. These receptors were collected from a human donor with classical Hodgkin lymphoma.

This chain connects TRBV9 to TRBJ2-5, with 9 positions matching TRBD2. The germline V gene has CDR1 SGDLS and CDR2 YYNGEE. The trim removed 0 bases at V and 4 bases at J, leaving 4 bases unmatched. The CDR3 runs 15 residues. The CDR3 loop reads CASSVGAGGSETQYF. The CDR3 DNA reads TGTGCCAGCAGCGTAGGGGCGGGAGGGTCAGAGACCCAGTACTTC.

V is TRBV19 and J is TRBJ2-3; D call uncertain. V was clipped by 3 bases and J by 5 bases, with 12 bases between them. Germline CDR1 LNHDA, CDR2 SQIVND (reference sequence). The CDR3 is 14 residues long. The CDR3 loop is CASSIGVVGDTQYF. The CDR3 nucleotides read TGTGCCAGTAGTATTGGGGTAGTTGGAGATACGCAGTATTTT. Full variable domain (rest looked up from reference TRBV19 and TRBJ2-3): DGGITQSPKYLFRKEGQNVTLSCEQNLNHDAMYWYRQDPGQGLRLIYYSQIVNDFQKGDIAEGYSVSREKKESFPLTVTSAQKNPTAFYLCASSIGVVGDTQYFGPGTRLTVL.

The V and J genes are TRBV5-1 and TRBJ2-1, with TRBD1 matching over 9 bases. Germline CDR1 is SGHRS and CDR2 is YFSETQ. V shed 4 bases and J 7 bases; nucleotides not matched to a gene: 9. There are 15 residues in the CDR3. The CDR3 spells CASSPYRGLGNEQFF. CDR3 DNA: TGCGCCAGCAGCCCATACAGGGGGCTGGGGAATGAGCAGTTCTTC.

V gene TRBV28 combines with J gene TRBJ1-1; D not resolved. Trimming stripped 5 bases from V and 1 base from J, with 14 bases between. The germline V gene encodes CDR1 MDHEN and CDR2 SYDVKM. The CDR3 has 15 amino acids. This chain's CDR3 is CASSPPGRRNTEAFF. CDR3 bases: TGTGCCAGCAGTCCCCCAGGACGCCGGAACACTGAAGCTTTCTTT.

J is TRBJ2-1 and V is TRBV27, with a possible D match to TRBD1 (6 bases). Germline CDR1 and CDR2: MNHEY and SMNVEV (reference sequence). Trimming left V 4 bases short and J 9 bases short, with 10 bases between. CDR3 length: 12 amino acids. The CDR3 loop reads CASSSQGGEQFF. CDR3 nucleotide sequence: TGTGCCAGCAGTTCACAGGGTGGTGAGCAGTTCTTC.

V gene TRBV11-2 combines with J gene TRBJ2-5; no firm D call. Germline V lookup: CDR1 SGHAT, CDR2 FQNNGV. V lost 5 bases to trimming and J lost 4 bases, with 8 bases between them. CDR3 length equals 12 residues. The CDR3 region is CASSPARETQYF. CDR3 nucleotides: TGTGCCAGCAGCCCAGCCCGAGAGACCCAGTACTTC.

The rearrangement links TRBV27 to TRBJ1-1; 8 bases match TRBD1. Losses at the gene ends were 6 bases for V and 4 bases for J; bases not matched to a gene: 4. Germline CDR1 reads MNHEY; CDR2 reads SMNVEV (reference sequence). The CDR3 is made up of 13 amino acids. CDR3 bases: TGTGCCAGCAGACCAGGGGGCATCACTGAAGCTTTCTTT. Its protein product is CASRPGGITEAFF.

The chain uses TRBV28 and TRBJ2-7; D remains ambiguous. CDR1 is MDHEN and CDR2 is SYDVKM in the germline V gene. With 2 bases removed from V and 5 bases from J, the gap between germline ends came to 10 bases. The CDR3 runs to 13 residues. In nucleotides, the CDR3 is TGTGCCAGCAGTTTACCGGGTTCCCACGAGCAGTACTTC. As protein: CASSLPGSHEQYF.